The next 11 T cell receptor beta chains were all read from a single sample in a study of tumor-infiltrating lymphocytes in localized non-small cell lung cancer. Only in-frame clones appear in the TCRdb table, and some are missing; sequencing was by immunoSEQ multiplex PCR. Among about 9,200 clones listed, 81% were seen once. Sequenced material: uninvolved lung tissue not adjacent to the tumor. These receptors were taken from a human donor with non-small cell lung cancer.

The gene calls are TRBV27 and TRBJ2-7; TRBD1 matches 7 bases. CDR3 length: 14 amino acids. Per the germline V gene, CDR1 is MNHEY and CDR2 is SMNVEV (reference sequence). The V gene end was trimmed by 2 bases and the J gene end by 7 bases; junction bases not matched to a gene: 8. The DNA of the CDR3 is TGTGCCAGCAGTTTAAAGACAGGGTCGTATGAGCAGTACTTC. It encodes CASSLKTGSYEQYF.

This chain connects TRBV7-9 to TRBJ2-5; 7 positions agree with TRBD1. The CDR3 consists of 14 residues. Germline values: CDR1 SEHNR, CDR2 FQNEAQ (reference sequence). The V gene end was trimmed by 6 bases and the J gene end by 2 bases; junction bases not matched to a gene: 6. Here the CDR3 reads CASRSSGGQETQYF. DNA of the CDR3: TGTGCCAGCAGATCCTCAGGGGGACAAGAGACCCAGTACTTC.

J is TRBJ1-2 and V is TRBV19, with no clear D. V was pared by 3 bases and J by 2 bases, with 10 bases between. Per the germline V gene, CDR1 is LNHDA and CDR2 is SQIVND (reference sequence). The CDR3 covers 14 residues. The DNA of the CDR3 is TGTGCCAGTAGTATCTCCAGGTCCAACTATGGCTACACCTTC. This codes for CASSISRSNYGYTF.

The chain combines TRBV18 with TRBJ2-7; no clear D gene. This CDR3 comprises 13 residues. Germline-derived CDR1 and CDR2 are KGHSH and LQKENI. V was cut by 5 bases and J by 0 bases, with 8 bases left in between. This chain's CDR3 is CASSKRSSYEQYF. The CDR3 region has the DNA TGTGCCAGCTCAAAGAGGAGCTCCTACGAGCAGTACTTC.

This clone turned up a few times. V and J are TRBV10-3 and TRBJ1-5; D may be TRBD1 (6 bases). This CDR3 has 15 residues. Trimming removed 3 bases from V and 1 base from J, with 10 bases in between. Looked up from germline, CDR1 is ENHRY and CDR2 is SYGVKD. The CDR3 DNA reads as TGTGCCATCAGTGAAGGACAGCAAAGCAATCAGCCCCAGCATTTT. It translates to CAISEGQQSNQPQHF.

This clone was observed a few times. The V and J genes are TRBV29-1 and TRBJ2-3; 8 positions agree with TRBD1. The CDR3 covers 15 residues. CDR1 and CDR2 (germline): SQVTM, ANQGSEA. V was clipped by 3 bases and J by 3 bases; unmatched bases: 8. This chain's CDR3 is CSVDQGAFTTDTQYF. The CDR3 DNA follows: TGCAGCGTTGATCAGGGGGCCTTCACTACAGATACGCAGTATTTT.

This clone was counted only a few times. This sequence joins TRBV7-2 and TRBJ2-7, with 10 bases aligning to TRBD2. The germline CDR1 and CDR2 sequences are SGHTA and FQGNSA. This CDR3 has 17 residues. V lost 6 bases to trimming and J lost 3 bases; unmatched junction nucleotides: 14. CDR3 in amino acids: CASRMASGTSAYYEQYF. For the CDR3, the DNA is TGTGCCAGCAGAATGGCATCCGGGACTAGCGCATACTACGAGCAGTACTTC.

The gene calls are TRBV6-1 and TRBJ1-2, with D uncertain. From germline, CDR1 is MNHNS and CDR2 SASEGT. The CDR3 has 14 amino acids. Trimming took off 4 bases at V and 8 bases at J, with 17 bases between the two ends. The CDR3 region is CASSGLQESRGYTF. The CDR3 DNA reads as TGTGCCAGCAGTGGGTTACAAGAGTCGCGGGGCTACACCTTC.

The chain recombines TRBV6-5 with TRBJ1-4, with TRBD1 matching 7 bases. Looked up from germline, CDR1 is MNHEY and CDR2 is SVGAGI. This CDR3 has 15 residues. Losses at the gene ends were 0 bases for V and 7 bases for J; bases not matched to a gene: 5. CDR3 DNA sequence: TGTGCCAGCAGTTACTCTTGGAAGGGGGCTGAAAAACTGTTTTTT. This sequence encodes CASSYSWKGAEKLFF.

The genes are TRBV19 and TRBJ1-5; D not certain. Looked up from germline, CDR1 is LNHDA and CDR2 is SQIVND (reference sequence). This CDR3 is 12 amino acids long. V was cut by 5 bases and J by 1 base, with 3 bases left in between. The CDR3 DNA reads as TGTGCCAGTAGTGTCAGCAATCAGCCCCAGCATTTT. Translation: CASSVSNQPQHF.

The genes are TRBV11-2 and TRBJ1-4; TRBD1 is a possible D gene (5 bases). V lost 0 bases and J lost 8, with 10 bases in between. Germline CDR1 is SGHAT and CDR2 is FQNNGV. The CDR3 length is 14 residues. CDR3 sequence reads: CASSLEPGTEKLFF. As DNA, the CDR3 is TGTGCCAGCAGCTTAGAGCCAGGGACCGAAAAACTGTTTTTT.